These T cell receptor beta chains were read from a single sample in a study of brain T cells in children with intractable seizures. The table came from immunoSEQ multiplex PCR; TCRdb's copy has only in-frame clones and leaves some out. Of approximately 23,000 clones in the sample, roughly 94% are singletons; the top ten hold roughly 6.7%. The starting material was peripheral blood, obtained at surgery. Receptor source: a boy between 10 and 17 years old with focal cortical dysplasia and intractable seizures. Both conserved end residues are part of each CDR3. The order of the fields is J gene, D gene, V gene, clone size, CDR3 protein, CDR3 DNA. A D gene is named only where the DNA matches it firmly. Clone size is given for some rows only: seen once, a few or many times, or a class if the clone is expanded.

>TRBJ2-1|TRBD2|TRBV3-1/TRBV3-2|NA
CASSPVWREEQFF
TGTGCCAGCAGCCCAGTCTGGCGGGAGGAGCAGTTCTTC
>TRBJ2-1|NA|TRBV11-2|NA
CASSPGHQFYNEQFF
TGTGCCAGCAGCCCGGGACACCAGTTCTACAATGAGCAGTTCTTC
>TRBJ1-1|TRBD1|TRBV2|NA
CASSEGRQGARNTEAFF
TGTGCCAGCAGTGAAGGTAGACAGGGGGCGAGGAACACTGAAGCTTTCTTT
>TRBJ2-3|NA|TRBV4-1|NA
CASSQDPGISTDTQYF
TGCGCCAGCAGCCAAGATCCGGGGATTAGCACAGATACGCAGTATTTT
>TRBJ2-7|NA|TRBV5-5|NA
CASSPTQRVLAYEQYF
TGTGCCAGCAGCCCCACCCAGCGGGTTCTTGCCTACGAGCAGTACTTC
>TRBJ1-5|TRBD1|TRBV30|NA
CAWSVGQGGSNQPQHF
TGTGCCTGGAGTGTGGGACAGGGGGGGAGCAATCAGCCCCAGCATTTT
>TRBJ2-3|NA|TRBV3-1/TRBV3-2|NA
CASSPPAGMGIVTDTQYF
TGTGCCAGCAGCCCCCCGGCAGGGATGGGGATCGTAACAGATACGCAGTATTTT
>TRBJ2-1|TRBD2|TRBV9|NA
CASSGSGRANEQFF
TGTGCCAGCTCGGGTAGCGGGAGGGCAAATGAGCAGTTCTTC
>TRBJ2-1|NA|TRBV7-8|once
CASSSSVLGGAMGNEQFF
TGTGCCAGCAGCTCCTCGGTGTTGGGGGGGGCCATGGGCAATGAGCAGTTCTTC
>TRBJ2-7|NA|TRBV6-2/TRBV6-3|NA
CASSPAAKRGSYEQYF
TGTGCCAGCAGCCCTGCAGCGAAGCGAGGCTCCTACGAGCAGTACTTC
>TRBJ2-3|NA|TRBV24-1|NA
CATSDRRHTDTQYF
TGTGCCACCAGTGATAGACGTCACACAGATACGCAGTATTTT
>TRBJ1-5|NA|TRBV10-3|NA
CAISVDSHQPQHF
TGTGCCATCAGCGTAGACAGTCATCAGCCCCAGCATTTT
>TRBJ2-5|TRBD2|TRBV24-1|NA
CATKGRGLQETQYF
TGTGCCACCAAAGGGAGGGGACTGCAAGAGACCCAGTACTTC
>TRBJ1-1|TRBD1|TRBV3-1/TRBV3-2|NA
CASSRSTKTGDHTEAFF
TGTGCCAGCAGCCGAAGCACCAAGACAGGGGATCACACTGAAGCTTTCTTT
>TRBJ2-1|TRBD2|TRBV11-3|NA
CASSLGLAAEQFF
TGTGCCAGCAGCTTGGGACTAGCGGCGGAGCAGTTCTTC
>TRBJ1-5|TRBD1|TRBV6-1|NA
CASSVFDRGGSNQPQHF
TGTGCCAGCAGTGTTTTCGACAGGGGTGGTAGCAATCAGCCCCAGCATTTT
>TRBJ1-5|TRBD1|TRBV2|NA
CASSGTGFQPQHF
TGTGCCAGCTCCGGGACAGGTTTTCAGCCCCAGCATTTT
>TRBJ2-7|TRBD2|TRBV6-5|NA
CASSYGTSGGSYEQYF
TGTGCCAGCAGTTACGGGACTAGCGGGGGTTCCTACGAGCAGTACTTC
>TRBJ2-2|NA|TRBV30|NA
CTTSQGNTGELFF
TGCACTACTAGTCAGGGGAACACCGGGGAGCTGTTTTTT
>TRBJ2-7|NA|TRBV5-1|once
CASSIRLGSYEQYF
TGCGCCAGTTCGATACGGCTGGGGTCCTACGAGCAGTACTTC
>TRBJ1-2|NA|TRBV29-1|NA
CSVAGSELTYGYTF
TGCAGCGTTGCGGGTTCAGAACTTACTTATGGCTACACCTTC
>TRBJ2-5|NA|TRBV2|NA
CASSEDPGTQYF
TGTGCCAGCAGTGAAGACCCGGGGACCCAGTACTTC
>TRBJ2-2|TRBD2|TRBV29-1|few
CSVRRGGESGELFF
TGCAGCGTTCGGCGCGGGGGGGAATCCGGGGAGCTGTTTTTT
>TRBJ1-1|NA|TRBV5-1|once
CASSLWDMNTEAFF
TGCGCCAGCAGCTTATGGGACATGAACACTGAAGCTTTCTTT
>TRBJ2-3|TRBD2|TRBV14|NA
CASSFLAGRYTDTQYF
TGTGCCAGCAGCTTTCTAGCGGGGCGATACACAGATACGCAGTATTTT
>TRBJ1-3|TRBD1|TRBV3-1/TRBV3-2|NA
CASSLTGVGNTIYF
TGTGCCAGCAGCCTGACAGGGGTCGGAAACACCATATATTTT
>TRBJ2-1|NA|TRBV6-5|NA
CASSYRPGYNEQFF
TGTGCCAGCAGTTATAGACCAGGGTATAATGAGCAGTTCTTC
>TRBJ2-1|TRBD1|TRBV5-1|NA
CASSSQQGIDEQFF
TGCGCCAGCAGCTCACAACAGGGGATAGATGAGCAGTTCTTC
>TRBJ1-3|NA|TRBV6-5|NA
CASMRPGVSNTIYF
TGTGCCAGCATGAGGCCAGGGGTTTCTAACACCATATATTTT
>TRBJ2-3|NA|TRBV27|NA
CASSALTDTQYF
TGTGCCAGCAGTGCCCTCACAGATACGCAGTATTTT
>TRBJ2-6|NA|TRBV14|NA
CASSFSGANVLTF
TGTGCCAGCAGCTTCTCTGGGGCCAACGTCCTGACTTTC
>TRBJ1-2|NA|TRBV6-5|NA
CASSYGGDYGYTF
TGTGCCAGCAGTTACGGGGGCGACTATGGCTACACCTTC
>TRBJ2-3|NA|TRBV23-1|NA
CASSQFPGAGTDTQYF
TGCGCCAGCAGTCAATTCCCGGGGGCCGGCACAGATACGCAGTATTTT
>TRBJ1-4|NA|TRBV6-5|NA
CASSLDRRNEKLFF
TGTGCCAGCAGTTTAGACAGGAGGAATGAAAAACTGTTTTTT
>TRBJ2-5|TRBD2|TRBV24-1|NA
CATSDLRGLAGEETQYF
TGTGCCACCAGTGATTTGCGGGGCCTAGCGGGCGAAGAGACCCAGTACTTC
>TRBJ2-1|TRBD2|TRBV5-4|NA
CASSSGEGPYNEQFF
TGTGCCAGCAGCTCCGGGGAGGGCCCCTACAATGAGCAGTTCTTC
>TRBJ2-2|TRBD1|TRBV28|once
CASSPGQGIGELFF
TGTGCCAGCAGTCCGGGACAGGGAATCGGGGAGCTGTTTTTT
>TRBJ1-5|NA|TRBV19|NA
CASSGWNQPQHF
TGTGCCAGTAGTGGGTGGAATCAGCCCCAGCATTTT
>TRBJ2-5|NA|TRBV2|NA
CASSVTGAETQYF
TGTGCCAGCAGTGTAACGGGGGCCGAGACCCAGTACTTC
>TRBJ2-5|NA|TRBV20-1|NA
CSASPGQETQYF
TGCAGTGCTAGTCCAGGACAAGAGACCCAGTACTTC
>TRBJ2-5|NA|TRBV28|NA
CASSLGQSETQYF
TGTGCCAGCAGTTTAGGGCAGTCGGAGACCCAGTACTTC
>TRBJ1-1|NA|TRBV4-1|NA
CASSLTGRDTEAFF
TGCGCCAGCAGCCTGACAGGTAGGGACACTGAAGCTTTCTTT
>TRBJ1-1|NA|TRBV5-8|NA
CASSLYRGSQAFF
TGTGCCAGCAGCTTGTATAGGGGCTCTCAAGCTTTCTTT
>TRBJ2-3|TRBD2|TRBV6-4|NA
CASSGRSGKSTDTQYF
TGTGCCAGCAGTGGTAGGAGCGGGAAGAGCACAGATACGCAGTATTTT